This T cell receptor (beta chain) was identified in a study of blood T cells in healthy people across ages. The overall study: Template-switching capture recovered about one barcoded beta molecule per two T cells.

The use of a sample-barcoded 5' primer and a J-beta primer mix characterized a second PCR of about 7 to 12 cycles. One entry per CDR3 protein, called by TCRdb with MiXCR from the 5' RACE reads. Found here are a few hundred thousand distinct CDR3 sequences, approximately 51% of them singletons; the top ten hold 45% to 65%. This CDR3 region has 12 residues. The ends were cut back, 4 bases at V and 6 bases at J, with 7 bases in the middle. Germline CDR1 reads LGHNA; CDR2 reads YSLEER. Donors each provided roughly 10 milliliters of peripheral blood. Each sample used at least 6 million PBMCs. This clonotype has a handful of counts.

The source material was blood. This chain connects TRBV4-3 to TRBJ2-1, with D possibly TRBD2 on 5 matching bases. The origin of this receptor is a man aged 55 to 70 in good health. CDR3 nucleotides: TGCGCCAGCAGCCGGAGGCCCAATGAGCAGTTCTTC. Translating gives CASSRRPNEQFF.